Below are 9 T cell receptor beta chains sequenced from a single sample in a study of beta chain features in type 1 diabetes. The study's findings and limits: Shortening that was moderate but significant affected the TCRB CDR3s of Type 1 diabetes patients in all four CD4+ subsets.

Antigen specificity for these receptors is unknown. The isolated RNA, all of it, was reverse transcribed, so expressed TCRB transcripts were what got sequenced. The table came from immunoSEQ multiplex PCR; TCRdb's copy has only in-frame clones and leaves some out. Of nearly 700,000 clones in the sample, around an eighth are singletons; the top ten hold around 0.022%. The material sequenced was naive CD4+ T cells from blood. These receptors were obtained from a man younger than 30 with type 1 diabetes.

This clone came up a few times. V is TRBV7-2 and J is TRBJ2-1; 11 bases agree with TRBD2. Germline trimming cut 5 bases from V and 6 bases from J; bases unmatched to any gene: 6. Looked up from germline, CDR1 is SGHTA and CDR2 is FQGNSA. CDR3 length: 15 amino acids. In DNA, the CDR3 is TGTGCCAGCAGCCAGGGACTAGCGGACTTCAATGAGCAGTTCTTC. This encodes CASSQGLADFNEQFF.

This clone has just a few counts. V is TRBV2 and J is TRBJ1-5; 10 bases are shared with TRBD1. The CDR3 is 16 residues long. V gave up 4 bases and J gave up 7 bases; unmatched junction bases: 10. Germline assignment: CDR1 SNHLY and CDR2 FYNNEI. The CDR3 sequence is CASSALPGTGEQPQHF. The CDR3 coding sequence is TGTGCCAGCAGTGCTCTCCCCGGGACAGGGGAGCAGCCCCAGCATTTT.

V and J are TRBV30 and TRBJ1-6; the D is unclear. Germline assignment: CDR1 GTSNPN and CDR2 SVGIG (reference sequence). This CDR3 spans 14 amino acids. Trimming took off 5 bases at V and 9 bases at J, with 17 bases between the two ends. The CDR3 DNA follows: TGTGCCTGGGGTTCAGGCTTAGGTGGTTCACCCCTCCACTTT. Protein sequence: CAWGSGLGGSPLHF.

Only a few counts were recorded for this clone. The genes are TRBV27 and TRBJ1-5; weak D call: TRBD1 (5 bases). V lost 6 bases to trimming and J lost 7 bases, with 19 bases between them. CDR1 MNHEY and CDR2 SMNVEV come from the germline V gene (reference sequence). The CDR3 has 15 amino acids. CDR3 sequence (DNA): TGTGCCAGCAGCCCCCAAACCTCGGGGGAACAGCCCCAGCATTTT. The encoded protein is CASSPQTSGEQPQHF.

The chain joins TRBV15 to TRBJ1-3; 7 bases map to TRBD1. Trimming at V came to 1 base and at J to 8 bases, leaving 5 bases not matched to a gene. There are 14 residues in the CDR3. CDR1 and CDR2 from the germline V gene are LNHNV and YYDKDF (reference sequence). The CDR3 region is CATSRARQGYTIYF. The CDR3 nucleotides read TGTGCCACCAGCAGAGCCCGACAGGGCTACACCATATATTTT.

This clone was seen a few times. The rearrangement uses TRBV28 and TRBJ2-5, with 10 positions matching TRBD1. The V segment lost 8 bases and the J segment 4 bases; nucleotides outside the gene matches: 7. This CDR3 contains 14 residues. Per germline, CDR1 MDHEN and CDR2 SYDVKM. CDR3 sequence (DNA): TGTGCCAGCCATCAGACAGGGGGCGGAGAGACCCAGTACTTC. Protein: CASHQTGGGETQYF.

CDR3 DNA sequence: TGTGCCAGCAGTTTATGGACCGGGGAGCTGTTTTTT. Translating gives CASSLWTGELFF. This chain joins TRBV28 and TRBJ2-2; D ambiguous. The V end was cut by 0 bases, the J end by 5 bases, with 1 base between. This CDR3 contains 12 residues. CDR1 is MDHEN and CDR2 is SYDVKM in the germline V gene. Full variable domain (rest looked up from reference TRBV28 and TRBJ2-2): DVKVTQSSRYLVKRTGEKVFLECVQDMDHENMFWYRQDPGLGLRLIYFSYDVKMKEKGDIPEGYSVSREKKERFSLILESASTNQTSMYLCASSLWTGELFFGEGSRLTVL.

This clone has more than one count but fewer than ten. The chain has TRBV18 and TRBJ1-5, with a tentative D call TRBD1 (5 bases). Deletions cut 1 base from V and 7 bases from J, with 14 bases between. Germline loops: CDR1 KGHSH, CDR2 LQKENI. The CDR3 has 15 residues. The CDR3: CASSPQGQGLQPQHF. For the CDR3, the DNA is TGTGCCAGCTCACCACAAGGGCAGGGATTGCAGCCCCAGCATTTT.

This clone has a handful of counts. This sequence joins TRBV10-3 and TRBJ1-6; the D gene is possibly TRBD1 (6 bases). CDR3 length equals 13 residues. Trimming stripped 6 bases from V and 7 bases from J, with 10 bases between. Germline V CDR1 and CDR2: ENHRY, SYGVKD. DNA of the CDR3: TGTGCCATCAGGGGGGCGGAGAATTCACCCCTCCACTTT. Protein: CAIRGAENSPLHF.